The source of this T cell receptor beta chain is a study of blood T cell repertoires in COVID-19 (dated by TCRdb to the early 2020s). General notes on the study: Samples covering the acute and convalescent phases of COVID-19 were provided by collaborators in the United States, Italy and Spain. The material from the prospective study consisted of cDNA or gDNA derived from T cells, B-cell-depleted T cells, or PBMCs. Sample metadata almost always included a de-identified subject ID, COVID-19 status, age in years and sex. Samples were obtained from the ongoing ImmuneRACE study (first 160 participants) and from 1,254 subjects provided by 6 global collaborators. Where available, HLA class I and class II types were obtained from metadata supplied by the sample provider rather than from assay-based typing. Subjects who had been exposed to COVID-19, were actively infected with it, or had recovered from it provided the deeply sampled blood TCRbeta repertoires that made up the dataset. A freely available public database, intended as a resource for researchers studying the immune response to SARS-CoV-2, is where the repertoires were released. The research as a whole found: How much clinical and demographic metadata was included differed by source and by participant, and the metadata was provided uncurated.

A remark on this clone: The clone's antigen remains unknown. It has no much larger one-base neighbor in the sample; base qualities were not kept.

Inclusive of the bounding cysteine and phenylalanine, the CDR3 is 18 residues long. The read is trimmed to its CDR3 DNA, 54 bases read in frame from base 1. V is pruned by 4 bases and J by 2 bases, leaving 14 bases of the junction without a gene match. According to the germline V gene, CDR1 reads SGHTS and CDR2 reads YDEGEE. TCRbeta CDR3 regions were amplified from genomic DNA using the immunoSEQ Assay, a bias-controlled multiplex PCR. Per the original workflow: Nucleated cell counts per sample were estimated from amplification of reference gene primers within the assay. To quantify the absolute abundance of each unique TCRbeta CDR3 rearrangement, sequence reads were collapsed and filtered. For each sample, productive Simpson clonality was calculated as the square root of Simpson's diversity index across productive rearrangements. Held by TCRdb, this immuneACCESS table contains in-frame sequences only and omits some clones. Under half of the omission traces to an unresolved V gene where checked; the cause of the rest is unknown. For V, J and clone size, that table is used; D and trimming come from the DNA. In this sample the table shows about 75,000 clones, approximately 92% of which occur a single time. The ten largest clones represent about 7.1% of the sample.

The collaborating institutions used their own protocols to collect whole blood in K2EDTA tubes. For TCRbeta analysis, collaborator samples were shipped as frozen whole blood, as isolated PBMCs, or as DNA extracted from either sample type. The TCR sequence derives from a human donor in a cohort sampled during active COVID-19. Specimen: peripheral blood. The rearrangement joined TRBV5-8 to TRBJ1-1; 10 bases in between match TRBD1. CDR3 reads: CASSKGQGRFFGNTEAFF. The sequenced DNA: TGTGCCAGCAGCAAGGGACAGGGGAGGTTTTTCGGTAACACTGAAGCTTTCTTT.